The clone carrying this TCR beta chain was recorded at least ten times. This sample is part of a study of T cells in Graves' hyperthyroidism and ophthalmopathy. The overall study: Pretreatment peripheral blood was obtained at initial diagnosis.

Not enrolled were patients with uncontrolled infection, other autoimmune disease, pregnancy or lactation. TCR beta CDR3 regions were amplified from RNA transcripts. When the TCR CDR3 underwent first-round RT-PCR, the HTBI primer set was used. MiXCR, applied by TCRdb to the multiplex PCR reads, yields one record per CDR3 protein. The sample shows tens of thousands of distinct CDR3 sequences, approximately 50% of them seen only once. Trimming shortened V by 7 bases and J by 3 bases, and 16 bases separated the two germline ends. The CDR3 totals 14 residues. The germline gives CDR1 SNHLY, CDR2 FYNNEI. The specimen was blood. The V gene is TRBV2, the J gene TRBJ2-7; D possibly corresponds to TRBD1 (6 bases). The receptor was isolated from a woman aged 45 to 65 with Graves' hyperthyroidism that later progressed to Graves' ophthalmopathy. Written as DNA, the CDR3 is TGTGCCAGCACTCCGGACAGAGCAGTCTACGAGCAGTACTTC. Residues: CASTPDRAVYEQYF.